This T cell receptor beta chain came from a study of molecular identifiers for immune sequencing clone quantification. This clonotype was detected ten times or more. Its antigen is unknown. CDR1 is MGHRA, CDR2 YSYEKL, per germline. The CDR3 sequence is 16 residues long. V was cut by 1 base and J by 0 bases, with 13 bases left in between. A single record per CDR3 protein comes from TCRdb applying MiXCR to the PCR reads. Seen here are about 510,000 distinct CDR3 sequences, about a fifth observed once, and the top ten hold about 0.8%. The study's findings and limits: Jurkat TCR RNA that was spiked in from one cell was reportedly detectable among 750,000 to 1,000,000 naive cells. Whereas naive cells kept under 1% of molecules in clones above 20 RNA copies, such clones held over 98% in effectors.

This clonotype originated in a human donor in good health. Some libraries in this study had Jurkat cell RNA spiked in. Sequencing used naive CD8+ T cells from blood, with Jurkat cell RNA spiked in. Noted subset: FACS-sorted CD8+CD4-CCR7+CD45RA+ naive T cells. The rearrangement joins TRBV4-1 to TRBJ2-7; either TRBD1 or TRBD2 may supply D (5 bases each). In DNA form, the CDR3 reads TGCGCCAGCAGCCAAGGGGGCGCAGGACTCTCCTACGAGCAGTACTTC. It is translated as CASSQGGAGLSYEQYF.